This note documents a single T cell receptor beta chain sequence. Its antigen is unknown. A multiplex PCR was run with 60 Vbeta primers and 13 Jbeta primers. The protocol was immunoSEQ multiplex PCR, while the TCRdb copy is restricted to in-frame clones and leaves out a portion. The sample's table shows over 70,000 clones. This sample was included in a study of cytomegalovirus exposure and HLA in healthy donors. Study-level background: HLA-typed donors were the source of around 77 million unique TCRs held in an early data release. Whole-study findings and limits: At a 0.05 false discovery rate, a later analysis found roughly 17,000 TCR beta sequences to be associated with HLA alleles. Specific recognition of CMV antigens was confirmed in vitro for a few chains (all CMV-associated).

Trimming cost V 1 base and J 14 bases, with 13 bases left between them. The CDR3 contains 12 residues. Germline V gene lookup returns CDR1 SGHNT and CDR2 YYREEE (reference sequence). V gene TRBV5-4 combines with J gene TRBJ2-1; D may be TRBD1 (6 bases). This clonotype was obtained from a woman in her forties in good health and CMV-seropositive. The sequencing input was PBMCs. CDR3 nucleotide sequence: TGTGCCAGCAGCTTGTGTACAGGGTTCGAGTTCTTC. Amino acid sequence: CASSLCTGFEFF.